Included here is one T cell receptor beta chain sequence, with context. Its antigen remains unknown. Germline V CDR1 and CDR2: SGHRS, YFSETQ. This CDR3 contains 15 residues. V was cut by 1 base and J by 2 bases, with 11 bases left in between. The sample belongs to a study of cytomegalovirus exposure and HLA in healthy donors. Study-wide points: Earlier analysis yielded a pattern in which most TCR beta V segments were productive about 90% or about 30% of the time. Confirmation was obtained in vitro that a few CMV-associated chains are specific for CMV antigens. For TCR beta chains, V- and J-gene trimming was later linked to a missense DCLRE1C variant.

Vbeta (60) and Jbeta (13) primers were used in the PCR. Clones were read by immunoSEQ multiplex PCR, and TCRdb kept only the in-frame ones, dropping some. The top ten hold approximately 2.3% of the sample, which has 60,000 or so clones, approximately 80% seen once. Sample: PBMCs. The V gene is TRBV5-1, the J gene TRBJ2-3; maybe TRBD2 (5 bases). This sequence originates from a female donor in good health and CMV-seronegative. CDR3 protein: CASSLQAANTDTQYF. In DNA form, the CDR3 reads TGCGCCAGCAGCTTGCAAGCGGCGAACACAGATACGCAGTATTTT. The full variable domain, in which reference TRBV5-1 and TRBJ2-3 provide the parts outside the CDR3, is KAGVTQTPRYLIKTRGQQVTLSCSPISGHRSVSWYQQTPGQGLQFLFEYFSETQRNKGNFPGRFSGRQFSNSRSEMNVSTLELGDSALYLCASSLQAANTDTQYFGPGTRLTVL.